The rows below give T cell receptor beta chains drawn from one sample of a study of blood T cells in healthy people across ages. A single record per CDR3 protein comes from TCRdb applying MiXCR to the 5' RACE reads. The sample lists about 1 million distinct CDR3 sequences, over 35% seen once, with approximately 17% in the top ten. The sample comprised blood. Receptors were obtained from a woman aged 60-75 years in good health. Both conserved end residues are trimmed from each CDR3. Clone size appears in some rows only: once, few, many, or a class for an expanded clone.

v_gene	abundance	j_gene	CDR3aa
TRBV11-2	.	TRBJ2-1	ANSSQGYNEQF
TRBV13	.	TRBJ2-7	ASSSYRGVYEQY
TRBV20-1	few	TRBJ1-2	SAEKQGTYGYT
TRBV5-1	few	TRBJ2-7	ASSSHVGGEQY
TRBV6-1	.	TRBJ1-2	ASSRQDGYT
TRBV20-1	.	TRBJ2-2	SARTSAGELF
TRBV9	.	TRBJ2-5	ASSSTGVPYGQY
TRBV29-1	few	TRBJ2-3	SVGEHRASTDTQY
TRBV20-1	.	TRBJ2-5	SAQRTSGTDEQY
TRBV5-1	many	TRBJ2-5	ASSSGVQETQY
TRBV20-1	few	TRBJ2-3	SAAGQGTDTQY
TRBV5-1	.	TRBJ1-4	ASSLTGAGAEKLF
TRBV10-3	.	TRBJ2-3	AISEGQGKADTQY
TRBV29-1	.	TRBJ2-7	STRLAGYNEQY
TRBV7-6	.	TRBJ2-1	AGSPGTGGLNEQF
TRBV5-1	.	TRBJ2-7	ASSLRGETYEQY
TRBV2	.	TRBJ1-6	ASSPQGSPRSPLH
TRBV5-1	.	TRBJ2-3	ASSAGQGLDTQY
TRBV7-2	few	TRBJ2-3	ASAVGTSGSPADTQY
TRBV27	.	TRBJ2-5	ASSFFPQETQY
TRBV27	.	TRBJ2-5	ASSLHRGQETQY
TRBV11-3	.	TRBJ2-1	ASSLAGRAETQF
TRBV29-1	.	TRBJ2-5	SVRTGVDETQY
TRBV6-2/TRBV6-3	once	TRBJ2-4	ASSYWDNKGEQY
TRBV5-1	.	TRBJ2-1	ASSPGQQTYNEQF
TRBV7-8	.	TRBJ1-1	ASSWGRGTEAF
TRBV27	.	TRBJ2-7	ASSLSGLWSYEQY
TRBV21-1	.	TRBJ2-7	ANSKALETGSLYEQY